These 5 T cell receptor beta chains share one sample of origin, sequenced in a study of blood T cell repertoires in COVID-19. The protocol was immunoSEQ multiplex PCR, while the TCRdb copy is restricted to in-frame clones and leaves out a portion. This sample has hundreds of thousands of clones, with 70% to 90% found just once. The sequenced sample consisted of peripheral blood. The receptors were gathered from a woman aged 40 to 50 who had recovered from COVID-19.

The chain joins TRBV11-3 to TRBJ2-7; D is perhaps TRBD2 (6 bases). The CDR3 consists of 12 residues. Trimming removed 3 bases at V and 6 bases at J, with 9 bases between. Germline V lookup: CDR1 SGHNT, CDR2 YENEEA. The CDR3, as DNA: TGTGCCAGCAGCTTCAGGGAGGTCGAGCAGTACTTC. It specifies CASSFREVEQYF.

CDR3 protein: CASSPATVSYEQYF. CDR3 DNA sequence: TGTGCCAGCAGCCCCGCCACAGTCTCCTACGAGCAGTACTTC. V usage is TRBV11-3 and J usage is TRBJ2-7; D gene uncertain. V was clipped by 5 bases and J by 0 bases, with 11 bases between them. This CDR3 has 14 residues. CDR1 is SGHNT, CDR2 YENEEA, per germline.

The J gene is TRBJ1-4, the V gene TRBV7-2; 7 bases map to TRBD1. Germline trimming cut 1 base from V and 7 bases from J; bases unmatched to any gene: 6. The CDR3 consists of 15 residues. The germline CDR1 and CDR2 sequences are SGHTA and FQGNSA. CDR3 loop: CASSLVWQGGEKLFF. The CDR3 nucleotides read TGTGCCAGCAGCTTAGTTTGGCAGGGGGGTGAAAAACTGTTTTTT.

The chain uses TRBV15 and TRBJ2-7, with D possibly being TRBD2 (6 bases). Germline CDR1 is LNHNV and CDR2 is YYDKDF (reference sequence). The CDR3 consists of 19 residues. The germline V and J ends were trimmed by 4 bases and 1 base, with 26 bases remaining between them. DNA for the CDR3: TGTGCCACCAGCAACCCACCATCGTGGGGATTGCGGGGTTCCTACGAGCAGTACTTC. Translating gives CATSNPPSWGLRGSYEQYF.

V usage is TRBV2 and J usage is TRBJ2-5; 8 bases agree with TRBD2. Trimming cost V 1 base and J 4 bases; bases outside gene matches: 2. CDR1 and CDR2 (germline): SNHLY, FYNNEI. CDR3 length: 14 amino acids. DNA for the CDR3: TGTGCCAGCAGTGAAGTCCGGGGGGGAGAGACCCAGTACTTC. This gives the protein CASSEVRGGETQYF.